This T cell receptor (beta chain) was retrieved from a study of shared clonotypes between healthy human individuals. Germline V gives CDR1 MDHEN, CDR2 SYDVKM. V was pared by 11 bases and J by 8 bases, with 16 bases between. CDR3 length equals 12 residues. Study-level points and caveats: Some naive CD4 clonotypes, around 5%, turned up in common across several donors.

Nashville, Tennessee was home to all donors, each a Caucasian adult. Sequencing used immunoSEQ multiplex PCR; TCRdb keeps in-frame clones, though not all of them. Among about 660,000 clones listed, 74% were seen once. On this clone: The antigen remains unidentified.

This sequence originates from a woman in her twenties or thirties in good health. The sequencing sample was made of memory CD4+ T cells sorted from blood. Subset indicated: CD45RA-negative fraction. The rearrangement links TRBV28 to TRBJ2-1; D gene ambiguous. The CDR3 nucleotides read TGTGCCGTAATAGCAGGAGTAGATGAGCAGTTCTTC. It specifies CAVIAGVDEQFF.